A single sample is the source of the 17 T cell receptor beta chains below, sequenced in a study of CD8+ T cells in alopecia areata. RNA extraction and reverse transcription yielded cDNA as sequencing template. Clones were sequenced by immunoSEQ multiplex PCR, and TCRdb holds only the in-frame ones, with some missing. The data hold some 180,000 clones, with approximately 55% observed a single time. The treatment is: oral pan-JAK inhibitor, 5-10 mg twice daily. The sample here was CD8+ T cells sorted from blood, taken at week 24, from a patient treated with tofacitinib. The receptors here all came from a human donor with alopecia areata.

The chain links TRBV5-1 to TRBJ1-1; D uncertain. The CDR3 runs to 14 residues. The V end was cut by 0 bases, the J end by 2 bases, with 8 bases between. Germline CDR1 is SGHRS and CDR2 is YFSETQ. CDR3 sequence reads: CASSLVSQNTEAFF. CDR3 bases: TGCGCCAGCAGCTTGGTTTCACAAAACACTGAAGCTTTCTTT.

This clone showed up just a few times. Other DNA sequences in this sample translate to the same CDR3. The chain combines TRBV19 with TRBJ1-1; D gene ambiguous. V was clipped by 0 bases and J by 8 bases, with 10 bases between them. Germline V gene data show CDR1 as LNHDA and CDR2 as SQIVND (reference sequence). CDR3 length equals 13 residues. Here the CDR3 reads CASSIDGELEAFF. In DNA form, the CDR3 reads TGTGCCAGTAGTATAGATGGGGAATTGGAAGCTTTCTTT.

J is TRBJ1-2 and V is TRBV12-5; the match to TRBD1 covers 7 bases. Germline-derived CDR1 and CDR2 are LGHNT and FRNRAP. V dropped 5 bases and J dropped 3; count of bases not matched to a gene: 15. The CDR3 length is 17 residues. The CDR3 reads CASGPANYRGPYYGYTF. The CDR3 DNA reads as TGTGCTAGTGGTCCCGCAAATTACAGGGGACCGTACTATGGCTACACCTTC.

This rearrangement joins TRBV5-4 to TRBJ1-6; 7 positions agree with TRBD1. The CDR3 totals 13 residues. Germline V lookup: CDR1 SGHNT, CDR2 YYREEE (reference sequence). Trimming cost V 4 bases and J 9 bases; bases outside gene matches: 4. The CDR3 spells CASSPQGGSPLHF. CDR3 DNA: TGTGCCAGCAGCCCCCAGGGGGGTTCACCCCTCCACTTT.

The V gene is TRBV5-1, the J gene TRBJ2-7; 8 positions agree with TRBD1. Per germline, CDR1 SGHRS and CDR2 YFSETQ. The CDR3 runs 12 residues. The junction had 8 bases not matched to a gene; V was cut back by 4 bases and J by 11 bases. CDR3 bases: TGCGCCAGCAGCGAGACAGGGGTTGACGAGTACTTC. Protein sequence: CASSETGVDEYF.

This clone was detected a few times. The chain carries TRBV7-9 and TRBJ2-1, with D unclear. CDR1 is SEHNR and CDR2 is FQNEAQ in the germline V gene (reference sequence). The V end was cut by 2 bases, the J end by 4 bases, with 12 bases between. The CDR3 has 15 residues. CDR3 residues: CASSLIEALYNEQFF. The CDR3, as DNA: TGTGCCAGCAGCTTAATTGAGGCCCTATACAATGAGCAGTTCTTC.

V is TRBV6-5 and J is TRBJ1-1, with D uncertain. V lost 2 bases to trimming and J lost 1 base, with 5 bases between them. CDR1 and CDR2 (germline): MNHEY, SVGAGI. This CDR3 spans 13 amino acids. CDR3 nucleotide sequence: TGTGCCAGCAGTTACGAGGAGAACACTGAAGCTTTCTTT. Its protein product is CASSYEENTEAFF.

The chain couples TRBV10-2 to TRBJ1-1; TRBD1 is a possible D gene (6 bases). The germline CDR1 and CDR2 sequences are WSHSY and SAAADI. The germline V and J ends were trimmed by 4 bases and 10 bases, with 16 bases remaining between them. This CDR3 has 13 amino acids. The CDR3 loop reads CASSAQGSDRAFF. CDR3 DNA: TGCGCCAGCAGTGCACAGGGTTCTGATAGAGCTTTCTTT.

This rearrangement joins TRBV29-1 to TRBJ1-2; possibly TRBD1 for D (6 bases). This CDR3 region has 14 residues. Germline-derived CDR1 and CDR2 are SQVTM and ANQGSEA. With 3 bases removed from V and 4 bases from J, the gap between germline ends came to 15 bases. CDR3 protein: CSVEGNRDGYGYTF. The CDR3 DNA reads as TGCAGCGTTGAGGGAAACAGGGACGGCTATGGCTACACCTTC. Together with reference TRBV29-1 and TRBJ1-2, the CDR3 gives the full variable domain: SAVISQKPSRDICQRGTSLTIQCQVDSQVTMMFWYRQQPGQSLTLIATANQGSEATYESGFVIDKFPISRPNLTFSTLTVSNMSPEDSSIYLCSVEGNRDGYGYTFGSGTRLTVV.

The CDR3 DNA sequence: TGTGCCAGCAGTTTTAGGCGGGAGCAGTTCTTC. This codes for CASSFRREQFF. V and J are TRBV6-5 and TRBJ2-1, with D unresolved. Trimming left V 4 bases short and J 10 bases short, with 8 bases between. The CDR3 has 11 amino acids. Looked up from germline, CDR1 is MNHEY and CDR2 is SVGAGI.

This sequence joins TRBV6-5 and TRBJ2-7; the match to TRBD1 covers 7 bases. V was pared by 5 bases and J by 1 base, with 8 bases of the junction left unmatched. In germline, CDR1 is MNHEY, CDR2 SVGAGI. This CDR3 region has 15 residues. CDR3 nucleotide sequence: TGTGCCAGCAGTCCGGGGACAGTTACATCCTACGAGCAGTACTTC. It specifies CASSPGTVTSYEQYF.

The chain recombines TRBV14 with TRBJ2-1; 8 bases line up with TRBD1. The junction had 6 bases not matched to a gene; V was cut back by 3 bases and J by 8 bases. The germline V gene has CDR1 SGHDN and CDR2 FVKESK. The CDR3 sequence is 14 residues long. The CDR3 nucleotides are TGTGCCAGCAGCCAGGGCCAGGGGGCCTATGAGCAGTTCTTC. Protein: CASSQGQGAYEQFF.

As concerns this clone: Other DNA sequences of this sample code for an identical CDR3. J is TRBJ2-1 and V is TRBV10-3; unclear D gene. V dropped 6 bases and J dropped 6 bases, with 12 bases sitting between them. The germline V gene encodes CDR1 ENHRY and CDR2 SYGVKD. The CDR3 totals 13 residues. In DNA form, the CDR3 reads TGTGCCATCAGAGAAGGTTCTTCCAATGAGCAGTTCTTC. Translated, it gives CAIREGSSNEQFF.

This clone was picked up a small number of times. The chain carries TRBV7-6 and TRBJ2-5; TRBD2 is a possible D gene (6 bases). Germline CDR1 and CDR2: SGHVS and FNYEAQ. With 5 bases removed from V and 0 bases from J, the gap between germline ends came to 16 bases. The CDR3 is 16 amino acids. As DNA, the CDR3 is TGTGCCAGCAGCCGGGACTCGGGGACGTACCAAGAGACCCAGTACTTC. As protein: CASSRDSGTYQETQYF.

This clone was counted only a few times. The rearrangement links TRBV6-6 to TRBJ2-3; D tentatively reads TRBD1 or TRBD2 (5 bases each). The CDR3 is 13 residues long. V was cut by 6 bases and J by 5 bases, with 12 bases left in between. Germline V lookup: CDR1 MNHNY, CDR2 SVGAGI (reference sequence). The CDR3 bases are TGTGCCAGCAGGACCGGGGCCGGAGATACGCAGTATTTT. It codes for CASRTGAGDTQYF.

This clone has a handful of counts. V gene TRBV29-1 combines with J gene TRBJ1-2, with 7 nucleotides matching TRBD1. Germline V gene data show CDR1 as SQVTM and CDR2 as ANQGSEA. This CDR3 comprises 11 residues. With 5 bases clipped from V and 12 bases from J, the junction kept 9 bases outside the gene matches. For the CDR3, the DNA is TGCAGCGTTCGACAGGGACCAGGGGACACCTTC. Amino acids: CSVRQGPGDTF.

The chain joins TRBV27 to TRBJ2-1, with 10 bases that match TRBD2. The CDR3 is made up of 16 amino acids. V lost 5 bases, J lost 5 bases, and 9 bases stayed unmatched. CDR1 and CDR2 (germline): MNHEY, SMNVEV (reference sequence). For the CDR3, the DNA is TGTGCCAGCAGTCCCCTTAGCGGGGGGTCCCACAATGAGCAGTTCTTC. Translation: CASSPLSGGSHNEQFF.